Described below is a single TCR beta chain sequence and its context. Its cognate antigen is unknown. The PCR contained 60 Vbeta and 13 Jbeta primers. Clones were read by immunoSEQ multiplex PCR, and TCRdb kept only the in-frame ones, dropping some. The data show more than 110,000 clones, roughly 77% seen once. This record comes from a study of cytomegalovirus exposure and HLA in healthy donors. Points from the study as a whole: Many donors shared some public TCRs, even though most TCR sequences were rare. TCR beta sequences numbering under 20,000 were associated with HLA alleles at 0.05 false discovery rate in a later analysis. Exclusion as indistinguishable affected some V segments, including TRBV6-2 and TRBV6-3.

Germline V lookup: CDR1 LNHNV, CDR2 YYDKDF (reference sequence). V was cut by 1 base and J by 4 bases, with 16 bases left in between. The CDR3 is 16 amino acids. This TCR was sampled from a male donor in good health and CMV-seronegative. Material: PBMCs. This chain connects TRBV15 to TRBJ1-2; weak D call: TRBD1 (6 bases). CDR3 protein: CATSRATGRLGYGYTF. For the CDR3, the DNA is TGTGCCACCAGCAGAGCGACAGGCCGGCTAGGCTATGGCTACACCTTC.